A single sample gave rise to the 20 T cell receptor beta chains below, sequenced in a study of regulatory T cells in long-lasting Graves disease (dated by TCRdb to about 2021). The sample's time point label, in plain terms: newly diagnosed GD, antithyroid drugs for less than 3 months. For both TCR sequencing and RNA sequencing, RNA was extracted from PBMCs in TRIzol. Library preparation was by multiplex PCR. The reads were generated on an Illumina HiSeq 4000. iRepertoire HTBI primers and Arm-PCR amplification of CDR3 regions were used to construct TCR beta libraries. In TCRdb, the public reads were trimmed at Q25 with fastp and aligned with MiXCR, with productive beta chains retained. Here each entry gathers all rows of one CDR3 protein and keeps the most common genes and DNA. Within this sample are roughly 500,000 distinct CDR3 sequences, with less than 15% of them counted one time only. The ten most abundant clones make up about 9.1% of the sample.

Another study also made use of these data, one on T cells in Graves' hyperthyroidism and ophthalmopathy.

Sequencing was performed on peripheral blood mononuclear cells (PBMCs), taken at new diagnosis, from a patient treated with antithyroid drugs. These receptors all stem from a man aged 25-45 years with Graves disease. Donor details come from another sample of the same person, matched by shared clones.

J is TRBJ2-7 and V is TRBV27, with 9 positions matching TRBD2. The germline V gene encodes CDR1 MNHEY and CDR2 SMNVEV (reference sequence). J gave up 6 bases and V 1 base, and 10 bases lay outside the gene matches. CDR3 length: 16 amino acids. Here the CDR3 reads CASSLYAGGPKSEQYF. CDR3 DNA sequence: TGTGCCAGCAGTTTATATGCGGGAGGGCCAAAAAGCGAGCAGTACTTC.

This clonotype showed up many times. V gene TRBV2 combines with J gene TRBJ1-1, with a tentative D call TRBD1 (5 bases). This CDR3 contains 17 residues. V lost 5 bases and J 0 bases, leaving 19 bases between the germline ends. Germline lookup yields CDR1 SNHLY and CDR2 FYNNEI. CDR3 coding DNA: TGTGCCAGCAGTCCCCCACATTTGGGGGGTGTGAACACTGAAGCTTTCTTT. Its translation: CASSPPHLGGVNTEAFF.

This clonotype was counted between two and nine times. This chain joins TRBV5-1 and TRBJ2-4; 7 bases align to TRBD2. There are 15 residues in the CDR3. Germline loops: CDR1 SGHRS, CDR2 YFSETQ. With 6 bases clipped from V and 4 bases from J, the junction kept 10 bases outside the gene matches. CDR3 in amino acids: CASTLGASGKNIQYF. The DNA of the CDR3 is TGCGCCAGCACTTTGGGAGCTAGCGGAAAAAACATTCAGTACTTC.

This clonotype was recorded many times. The CDR3 loop reads CASSPAWVEFF. The DNA for the CDR3 is TGTGCCAGCAGTCCCGCCTGGGTGGAGTTCTTC. The J gene is TRBJ2-1, the V gene TRBV5-8, with D unresolved. The CDR3 is 11 residues long. V was shortened by 5 bases and J by 14 bases, with 14 bases between the two germline ends. The germline V gene encodes CDR1 SGHTS and CDR2 YDEGEE.

The V gene is TRBV29-1, the J gene TRBJ2-7, with D perhaps TRBD1 (6 bases). Germline CDR1 reads SQVTM; CDR2 reads ANQGSEA. The V end was cut by 6 bases, the J end by 3 bases, with 12 bases between. The CDR3 runs to 12 residues. Here the CDR3 reads CSVRDTGYEQYF. In nucleotides, the CDR3 is TGCAGCGTACGGGACACCGGCTACGAGCAGTACTTC.

A single count supports this clonotype. CDR3 bases: TGTGCCAGCACTGGATACAATGAGCAGTTCTTC. Amino acids: CASTGYNEQFF. This chain joins TRBV7-9 and TRBJ2-1; no firm D call. V lost 7 bases to trimming and J lost 4 bases, with 5 bases between them. The CDR3 covers 11 residues. Germline-derived CDR1 and CDR2 are SEHNR and FQNEAQ (reference sequence).

The CDR3 sequence: CATAGVNEQFF. For the CDR3, the DNA is TGTGCCACGGCCGGTGTGAATGAGCAGTTCTTC. The chain links TRBV24-1 to TRBJ2-1; no firm D call. V lost 10 bases to trimming and J lost 7 bases, with 10 bases between them. This CDR3 is built from 11 residues. Germline lookup yields CDR1 KGHDR and CDR2 SFDVKD.

At least ten counts were recorded for this clonotype. The rearrangement uses TRBV29-1 and TRBJ1-1; the D gene is possibly TRBD1 (6 bases). The germline V gene encodes CDR1 SQVTM and CDR2 ANQGSEA. V was clipped by 5 bases and J by 4 bases, with 14 bases between them. The CDR3 runs to 13 residues. In DNA, the CDR3 is TGCAGCGTTTCAGGGGATGATGGCACTGAAGCTTTCTTT. Translation gives CSVSGDDGTEAFF.

This chain links TRBV24-1 with TRBJ2-2, with D possibly TRBD2 on 5 matching bases. The CDR3 totals 13 residues. Germline V gives CDR1 KGHDR, CDR2 SFDVKD. V dropped 9 bases and J dropped 4 bases, with 11 bases sitting between them. As DNA, the CDR3 is TGTGCCACCGGGCCTAGCAGCACCGGGGAGCTGTTTTTT. Its protein product is CATGPSSTGELFF.

This clonotype was seen ten or more times. The J gene is TRBJ1-1, the V gene TRBV5-6; D ambiguous. CDR3 length: 13 residues. V lost 0 bases and J 10 bases, leaving 13 bases between the germline ends. CDR1 and CDR2 from the germline V gene are SGHDT and YYEEEE. CDR3 coding DNA: TGTGCCAGCAGCTTGGCGGCGGGCGTTGGAGCTTTCTTT. Its translation: CASSLAAGVGAFF.

V is TRBV3-1 and J is TRBJ1-3, with unresolved D. Per germline, CDR1 LGHDT and CDR2 YNNKEL (reference sequence). The ends were cut back, 0 bases at V and 0 bases at J, with 6 bases in the middle. The CDR3 length is 15 residues. Here the CDR3 DNA reads TGTGCCAGCAGCCAAGACAGTTACTCTGGAAACACCATATATTTT. Its protein is CASSQDSYSGNTIYF.

This clonotype has a count of ten or more. The V and J genes are TRBV7-2 and TRBJ1-4; 8 nucleotides align to TRBD1. The CDR3 sequence is 15 residues long. The V and J ends lost 6 bases and 8 bases, in that order; junction bases with no gene match: 11. Germline-derived CDR1 and CDR2 are SGHTA and FQGNSA. CDR3 protein: CASRPSVTGGEKLFF. CDR3 DNA: TGTGCCAGCAGACCCTCGGTTACAGGGGGGGAAAAACTGTTTTTT.

This rearrangement joins TRBV5-6 to TRBJ2-6; D possibly uses TRBD1 or TRBD2 (6 bases each). Trimming took 4 bases from V and 0 from J, leaving 11 bases between them. Per germline, CDR1 SGHDT and CDR2 YYEEEE. CDR3 size: 16 residues. The CDR3 protein is CASSPPGASGANVLTF. The CDR3 DNA is TGTGCCAGCAGCCCTCCGGGGGCCTCTGGGGCCAACGTCCTGACTTTC.

V gene TRBV11-2 combines with J gene TRBJ1-2; the match to TRBD1 covers 8 bases. J was trimmed by 8 bases and V by 1 base; bases with no gene match: 12. Looked up from germline, CDR1 is SGHAT and CDR2 is FQNNGV. The CDR3 sequence is 16 residues long. In DNA, the CDR3 is TGTGCCAGCAGCTTAGGTGGCGGCACAGGGGGTAGGGGCTACACCTTC. It yields the protein CASSLGGGTGGRGYTF. Based on the CDR3 plus reference TRBV11-2 and TRBJ1-2, the full variable domain is EAGVAQSPRYKIIEKRQSVAFWCNPISGHATLYWYQQILGQGPKLLIQFQNNGVVDDSQLPKDRFSAERLKGVDSTLKIQPAKLEDSAVYLCASSLGGGTGGRGYTFGSGTRLTVV.

This clonotype was counted many times. V and J are TRBV7-9 and TRBJ1-1; D perhaps matches TRBD1 (6 bases). The germline gives CDR1 SEHNR, CDR2 FQNEAQ (reference sequence). The CDR3 is 14 residues long. V was clipped by 7 bases and J by 4 bases, with 16 bases between them. The DNA of the CDR3 is TGTGCCAGCACCAAGGACCAGGGGTCCACTGAAGCTTTCTTT. It specifies CASTKDQGSTEAFF.

In this sample, this clonotype turned up a few times. The chain couples TRBV6-1 to TRBJ2-4; 7 bases align to TRBD2. The trim removed 2 bases at V and 4 bases at J, leaving 11 bases unmatched. Germline V gives CDR1 MNHNS, CDR2 SASEGT. CDR3 length equals 17 residues. The CDR3 DNA reads TGTGCCAGCAGTGAATGGTCCGGGGAGGGGCTGAAAAACATTCAGTACTTC. It translates to CASSEWSGEGLKNIQYF.

This chain connects TRBV14 to TRBJ2-1; 7 bases align to TRBD2. Germline CDR1 SGHDN, CDR2 FVKESK. This CDR3 has 15 residues. The V gene end was trimmed by 6 bases and the J gene end by 7 bases; junction bases not matched to a gene: 12. The DNA of the CDR3 is TGTGCCAGCAGTTCCGGGACTGGGGGGGTAAATGAGCAGTTCTTC. This codes for CASSSGTGGVNEQFF. The whole variable domain, filled in from reference TRBV14 and TRBJ2-1, reads EAGVTQFPSHSVIEKGQTVTLRCDPISGHDNLYWYRRVMGKEIKFLLHFVKESKQDESGMPNNRFLAERTGGTYSTLKVQPAELEDSGVYFCASSSGTGGVNEQFFGPGTRLTVL.

This clonotype has a count of ten or more. The genes are TRBV12-3 or TRBV12-4 and TRBJ1-5, with D hard to call. The CDR3 contains 15 residues. Trimming pared 2 bases from V and 2 bases from J, leaving 10 bases between. The CDR3 sequence: CASSLTIRGNQPQHF. The CDR3 DNA sequence: TGTGCCAGCAGTTTAACTATACGGGGCAATCAGCCCCAGCATTTT.

Ten or more counts support this clonotype. The gene calls are TRBV10-3 and TRBJ1-1, with 9 bases identical to TRBD1. The CDR3 is 17 residues long. Trimming removed 6 bases from V and 2 bases from J; junction bases left unmatched: 13. Germline CDR1 reads ENHRY; CDR2 reads SYGVKD. The CDR3 DNA reads as TGTGCCATCAGCCTGGGGGGGACAGGGAGGTCTAACACTGAAGCTTTCTTT. It specifies CAISLGGTGRSNTEAFF.

The rearrangement uses TRBV6-1 and TRBJ2-2; TRBD1 agrees at 7 bases. CDR1 and CDR2 from the germline V gene are MNHNS and SASEGT. With V trimmed by 6 bases and J by 4 bases, 8 bases remained unmatched. The CDR3 is 15 amino acids. CDR3 sequence reads: CASRTGSASTGELFF. In DNA form, the CDR3 reads TGTGCCAGCAGGACAGGGTCAGCGAGCACCGGGGAGCTGTTTTTT.